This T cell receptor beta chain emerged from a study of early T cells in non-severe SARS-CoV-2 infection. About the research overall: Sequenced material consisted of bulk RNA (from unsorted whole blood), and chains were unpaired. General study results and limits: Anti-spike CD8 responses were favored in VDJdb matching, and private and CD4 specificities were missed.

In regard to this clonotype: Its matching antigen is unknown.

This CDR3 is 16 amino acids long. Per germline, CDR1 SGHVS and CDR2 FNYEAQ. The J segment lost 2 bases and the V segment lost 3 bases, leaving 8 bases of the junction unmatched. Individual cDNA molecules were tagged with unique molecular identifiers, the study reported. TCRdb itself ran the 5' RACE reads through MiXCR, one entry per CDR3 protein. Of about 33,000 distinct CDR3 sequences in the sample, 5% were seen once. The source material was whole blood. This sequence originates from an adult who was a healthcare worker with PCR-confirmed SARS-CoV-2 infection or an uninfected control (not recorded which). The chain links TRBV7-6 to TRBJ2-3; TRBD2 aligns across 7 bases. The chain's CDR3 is CASSFAGRGNTDTQYF. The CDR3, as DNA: TGTGCCAGCAGCTTCGCTGGGCGGGGGAACACAGATACGCAGTATTTT.